A single sample gave rise to the 28 T cell receptor beta chains below, sequenced in a study of OX40 agonist ivuxolimab in advanced cancers. Sequencing was performed with immunoSEQ multiplex PCR; in TCRdb, only in-frame clones are kept and a portion is missing. The table lists some 29,000 clones, more than 75% of them singletons, with nearly 20% in the top ten. The sample was CD4+ or CD8+ T cells sorted from blood, taken in a trial of the OX40 agonist ivuxolimab. These receptors originate from an adult with an advanced solid tumor such as melanoma, head and neck, liver or kidney cancer.

The rearrangement uses TRBV11-3 and TRBJ2-3; 13 nucleotides line up with TRBD2. Germline-derived CDR1 and CDR2 are SGHNT and YENEEA. The CDR3 is 17 amino acids. V was clipped by 6 bases and J by 4 bases; unmatched bases: 10. The CDR3 region has the DNA TGTGCCAGCAGTTCAGAACTAGCGGGGGGGCCCCCAGATACGCAGTATTTT. Translating it yields CASSSELAGGPPDTQYF.

The rearrangement joins TRBV9 to TRBJ2-5; unclear D gene. This CDR3 region has 14 residues. Looked up from germline, CDR1 is SGDLS and CDR2 is YYNGEE. Trimming stripped 4 bases from V and 3 bases from J, with 13 bases between. The CDR3 DNA follows: TGTGCCAGCAGCTCCCCCGACTGGAAAGAGACCCAGTACTTC. Its translation is CASSSPDWKETQYF.

The chain employs TRBV9 and TRBJ2-7, with D possibly matching TRBD1 (6 bases). V shed 2 bases and J shed 2 bases, with 8 bases lying between them. The germline CDR1 and CDR2 sequences are SGDLS and YYNGEE. The CDR3 sequence is 13 residues long. The DNA for the CDR3 is TGTGCCAGCAGCGTGGGACAAACCTACGAGCAGTACTTC. This translates into CASSVGQTYEQYF.

V is TRBV11-1 and J is TRBJ2-2; D is unresolved. This CDR3 spans 13 amino acids. The V gene lost 2 bases and the J gene lost 6 bases, with 7 bases spanning the gap. Germline loops: CDR1 SGHAT, CDR2 FQDESV (reference sequence). The CDR3 here is CASSLSPPGELFF. DNA of the CDR3: TGTGCCAGCAGCTTATCTCCTCCCGGGGAGCTGTTTTTT.

The chain employs TRBV27 and TRBJ2-1, with D tentatively TRBD2 (6 bases). V lost 3 bases and J lost 0, with 12 bases in between. This CDR3 is built from 16 residues. Germline values: CDR1 MNHEY, CDR2 SMNVEV (reference sequence). CDR3 DNA sequence: TGTGCCAGCAGTTTTTGGGGACTGAGCTCCTACAATGAGCAGTTCTTC. Protein product: CASSFWGLSSYNEQFF.

V gene TRBV11-3 combines with J gene TRBJ2-1; D may be TRBD2 (6 bases). This CDR3 comprises 15 residues. Germline values: CDR1 SGHNT, CDR2 YENEEA. The V end was cut by 0 bases, the J end by 0 bases, with 6 bases between. This CDR3 reads CASSLDGSSYNEQFF. As DNA, the CDR3 is TGTGCCAGCAGCTTAGACGGGAGCTCCTACAATGAGCAGTTCTTC.

The CDR3 DNA reads TGTGCCAGCGGGGACCGGGACAGACGGGAAAAACTGTTTTTT. Protein sequence: CASGDRDRREKLFF. The chain joins TRBV2 to TRBJ1-4; 7 positions match TRBD1. The CDR3 contains 14 residues. Looked up from germline, CDR1 is SNHLY and CDR2 is FYNNEI. Germline trimming cut 8 bases from V and 8 bases from J; bases unmatched to any gene: 11.

The chain employs TRBV7-6 and TRBJ2-5; 7 bases map to TRBD2. Unmatched junction bases numbered 9, after V lost 4 bases and J lost 4 bases. The germline CDR1 and CDR2 sequences are SGHVS and FNYEAQ. CDR3 length: 15 residues. CDR3 sequence: CASSSQGLVGETQYF. The CDR3 region has the DNA TGTGCCAGCAGCTCGCAAGGACTAGTGGGAGAGACCCAGTACTTC.

A remark on this clone: At one of its ends the junction is not consistent with the germline gene, which may arise from a read error. The genes are TRBV6-4 and TRBJ2-7; 14 nucleotides align to TRBD2. The CDR3 is made up of 15 amino acids. CDR1 MRHNA and CDR2 SNTAGT come from the germline V gene. The CDR3 reads CASSYSGLAGDEQYF. The CDR3 DNA follows: TGTGCCAGCAGTTACTCGGGACTAGCGGGAGATGAGCAGTACTTC.

This chain uses TRBV11-2 with TRBJ2-7; D gene uncertain. This CDR3 is built from 13 residues. V lost 5 bases and J 3 bases, leaving 11 bases between the germline ends. Germline values: CDR1 SGHAT, CDR2 FQNNGV. CDR3 nucleotides: TGTGCCAGCAGCCTCAACCTCTTCTACGAGCAGTACTTC. As protein: CASSLNLFYEQYF.

This rearrangement joins TRBV12-2 to TRBJ2-6; the D call of TRBD1 is as the table states it, not checked on the DNA. TRBV12-2 is a known pseudogene. CDR3 length equals 17 residues. The CDR3 spells CASRAASTQSRANVLTF. The CDR3 DNA reads as TGTGCAAGTCGCGCTGCCTCCACACAAAGTCGGGCCAACGTCCTGACTTTC.

The rearrangement links TRBV6-4 to TRBJ1-2; TRBD1 agrees at 9 bases. The germline V gene has CDR1 MRHNA and CDR2 SNTAGT. V was clipped by 0 bases and J by 0 bases; unmatched bases: 8. The CDR3 loop spans 18 amino acids. The CDR3 reads CASSDSSQGAYSNYGYTF. CDR3 bases: TGTGCCAGCAGTGACTCTTCACAGGGGGCCTACTCTAACTATGGCTACACCTTC.

Written as DNA, the CDR3 is TGTGCCAGCAGCCTGACAGGCTATAATTCACCCCTCCACTTT. Protein sequence: CASSLTGYNSPLHF. The chain uses TRBV7-8 and TRBJ1-6; D might be TRBD1 (6 bases). This CDR3 is 14 amino acids long. V was trimmed by 5 bases and J by 3 bases, leaving 8 bases between them. Germline V gives CDR1 SGHVS, CDR2 FQNEAQ.

This chain connects TRBV19 to TRBJ1-2, with TRBD1 as a possible D gene (5 bases). The germline gives CDR1 LNHDA, CDR2 SQIVND (reference sequence). Trimming stripped 10 bases from V and 4 bases from J, with 22 bases between. The CDR3 is 15 amino acids. The CDR3 coding sequence is TGTGCCACCGAGAACCCGGGACTTTCGTTCTATGGCTACACCTTC. Translated: CATENPGLSFYGYTF.

This chain links TRBV9 with TRBJ1-2; D may be TRBD1 (5 bases). This CDR3 is 12 amino acids long. Germline CDR1 reads SGDLS; CDR2 reads YYNGEE. The V end lost 10 bases, the J end lost 4 bases, and 14 bases lay between the germline ends. CDR3 DNA: TGTGCCGTACAGGCGAAGGGCTATGGCTACACCTTC. It yields the protein CAVQAKGYGYTF.

The chain is built from TRBV25-1 and TRBJ1-1; D is ambiguous. V was trimmed by 3 bases and J by 8 bases, leaving 7 bases between them. The germline V gene encodes CDR1 MGHDK and CDR2 SYGVNS. The CDR3 is made up of 11 amino acids. The CDR3 region is CASSEGLEAFF. The CDR3 bases are TGTGCCAGCAGTGAGGGGTTGGAAGCTTTCTTT.

In its sample, this clone was seen once. The chain recombines TRBV2 with TRBJ1-1, with a tentative D call TRBD1 (5 bases). Trimming removed 11 bases from V and 8 bases from J, with 21 bases in between. This CDR3 is 13 amino acids long. From germline, CDR1 is SNHLY and CDR2 FYNNEI. CDR3 region: CAGLGEGTGEAFF. In DNA, the CDR3 is TGTGCCGGATTAGGGGAGGGAACCGGCGAAGCTTTCTTT. The variable domain in full, with the rest retrieved from reference TRBV2 and TRBJ1-1, is EPEVTQTPSHQVTQMGQEVILRCVPISNHLYFYWYRQILGQKVEFLVSFYNNEISEKSEIFDDQFSVERPDGSNFTLKIRSTKLEDSAMYFCAGLGEGTGEAFFGQGTRLTVV.

The gene calls are TRBV5-6 and TRBJ2-7, with D possibly matching TRBD1 (6 bases). V was trimmed by 3 bases and J by 2 bases, leaving 15 bases between them. CDR1 is SGHDT and CDR2 is YYEEEE in the germline V gene. The CDR3 spans 15 residues. The CDR3 coding sequence is TGTGCCAGCAGCTCGAGGGGATCAGGGGCCTACGAGCAGTACTTC. Its protein product is CASSSRGSGAYEQYF.

The chain uses TRBV6-6 and TRBJ2-2, with TRBD1 as a possible D gene (5 bases). The CDR3 extends over 16 amino acids. Germline CDR1 MNHNY, CDR2 SVGAGI (reference sequence). Trimming removed 0 bases at V and 6 bases at J, with 14 bases between. The CDR3 DNA reads TGTGCCAGCAGTTACTCTCAGGGAAGGGGTCCCGGGGAGCTGTTTTTT. Translation gives CASSYSQGRGPGELFF.

Only a few counts were recorded for this clone. The DNA is left out, because the CDR3 cannot be placed on it with certainty; the CDR3 is given as TCRdb lists it. This specimen includes other DNA sequences encoding the same CDR3. V and J are TRBV6-6 and TRBJ1-1. The germline CDR1 and CDR2 sequences are MNHNY and SVGAGI (reference sequence). The CDR3 is 14 residues long, ends included. The chain's CDR3 is CASSTSGTNTEAFF.

The rearrangement joins TRBV6-1 to TRBJ1-1, with 12 nucleotides matching TRBD1. The germline V gene encodes CDR1 MNHNS and CDR2 SASEGT. V shed 4 bases and J 5 bases; nucleotides not matched to a gene: 8. This CDR3 comprises 16 residues. CDR3 sequence: CASSGRDRGLRTEAFF. The CDR3 DNA reads TGTGCCAGCAGTGGACGGGACAGGGGGCTGAGAACTGAAGCTTTCTTT.

The CDR3 coding sequence is TGTGCCAGCAGCACGACGGGACAAACCACAGATACGCAGTATTTT. This translates into CASSTTGQTTDTQYF. The chain couples TRBV7-2 to TRBJ2-3; D is perhaps TRBD1 (6 bases). The CDR3 consists of 15 residues. The V end was cut by 5 bases, the J end by 2 bases, with 14 bases between. Per the germline V gene, CDR1 is SGHTA and CDR2 is FQGNSA.

V usage is TRBV4-1 and J usage is TRBJ2-7; the D gene is possibly TRBD2 (7 bases). The CDR3 is 15 residues long. V lost 4 bases to trimming and J lost 4 bases, with 17 bases between them. Germline V gene lookup returns CDR1 MGHRA and CDR2 YSYEKL. CDR3 coding DNA: TGCGCCAGCAGCCCTAGGGGGGGCCTTTCTTACGAGCAGTACTTC. It yields the protein CASSPRGGLSYEQYF.

The genes are TRBV7-9 and TRBJ2-2; D may be TRBD1 or TRBD2 (5 bases each). This CDR3 comprises 12 residues. Trimming pared 6 bases from V and 5 bases from J, leaving 7 bases between. Germline V gene sequence: CDR1 SEHNR, CDR2 FQNEAQ (reference sequence). The CDR3 loop reads CASSWGTGELFF. The CDR3 DNA is TGTGCCAGCAGTTGGGGGACCGGGGAGCTGTTTTTT.

This clone showed up just a few times. The V and J genes are TRBV9 and TRBJ1-2; the D gene is possibly TRBD1 (5 bases). The CDR3 contains 17 residues. Trimming shortened V by 0 bases and J by 2 bases, and 17 bases separated the two germline ends. Germline-derived CDR1 and CDR2 are SGDLS and YYNGEE. The CDR3 DNA reads as TGTGCCAGCAGCGTAGACTCCCAGGGTAAATGGAACTATGGCTACACCTTC. This translates into CASSVDSQGKWNYGYTF.

This CDR3 reads CASRTGQGVNYGYTF. As DNA, the CDR3 is TGTGCCAGCAGAACTGGACAGGGGGTTAACTATGGCTACACCTTC. The chain combines TRBV6-1 with TRBJ1-2, with 10 bases matching TRBD1. This CDR3 has 15 amino acids. With V trimmed by 6 bases and J by 1 base, 5 bases remained unmatched. Germline assignment: CDR1 MNHNS and CDR2 SASEGT.

The chain couples TRBV7-9 to TRBJ2-7; 11 bases match TRBD1. Trimming took 1 base from V and 13 from J; bases not matched to a gene: 3. This CDR3 has 12 residues. From germline, CDR1 is SEHNR and CDR2 FQNEAQ (reference sequence). The CDR3 DNA follows: TGTGCCAGCAGCTTAGGGGGACAGGGGGATTACTTC. Its protein product is CASSLGGQGDYF.

This chain joins TRBV14 and TRBJ2-1; no reliable D call. Trimming removed 4 bases at V and 4 bases at J, with 17 bases between. In germline, CDR1 is SGHDN, CDR2 FVKESK. The CDR3 is 16 amino acids. CDR3 bases: TGTGCCAGCAGCCCCAATACAAGGCCTCCGTACAATGAGCAGTTCTTC. Translating gives CASSPNTRPPYNEQFF.